Listed below are T cell receptor beta chains from one sample, sequenced in a study of shared clonotypes between healthy human individuals. Method: immunoSEQ multiplex PCR; TCRdb's copy keeps in-frame clones and lacks some. This sample yields more than 2,000,000 clones, of which about 92% are seen a single time; 0.39% belongs to the top ten. Sequencing was carried out using naive CD4+ T cells from PBMCs. The source of these receptors is a man younger than 30 in good health. Some clones in this sample may be carry-over from other donors' samples. Both conserved end residues are part of each CDR3. The order of the fields is clone size, D gene, V gene, J gene, CDR3 protein, CDR3 DNA. A D gene is named only where the DNA matches it firmly. Clone size appears in some rows only: once, few, many, or a class for an expanded clone.

>once|TRBD1|TRBV9|TRBJ2-7
CASSVSGTGHYEQYF
TGTGCCAGCAGCGTATCTGGGACAGGGCACTACGAGCAGTACTTC
>NA|NA|TRBV27|TRBJ2-2
CASSLVQGSKAGELFF
TGTGCCAGCAGTTTAGTTCAGGGTTCTAAAGCCGGGGAGCTGTTTTTT
>NA|TRBD2|TRBV9|TRBJ2-1
CASSPLAGDTYNEQFF
TGTGCCAGCAGCCCCCTGGCGGGAGACACCTACAATGAGCAGTTCTTC
>NA|NA|TRBV9|TRBJ2-4
CASSTGDGEENIQYF
TGTGCCAGCAGCACAGGGGATGGGGAGGAAAACATTCAGTACTTC
>NA|TRBD1|TRBV28|TRBJ2-5
CASGQGVFEVWAQYF
TGTGCCAGCGGACAGGGGGTGTTTGAGGTTTGGGCCCAGTACTTC
>NA|NA|TRBV30|TRBJ1-1
CAWSVSSTAEAFF
TGTGCCTGGAGTGTGAGCTCTACCGCGGAAGCTTTCTTT
>NA|NA|TRBV18|TRBJ1-3
CASSPNGQFSGNTIYF
TGTGCCAGCTCACCAAACGGACAGTTCTCTGGAAACACCATATATTTT
>NA|NA|TRBV6-6|TRBJ2-7
CASSYSGLLYEQYF
TGTGCCAGCAGTTACTCGGGACTGCTCTACGAGCAGTACTTC
>NA|NA|TRBV5-1|TRBJ1-1
CASSLVRNTEAFF
TGCGCCAGCAGCTTGGTTAGGAACACTGAAGCTTTCTTT
>NA|NA|TRBV7-6|TRBJ1-1
CASSLNWWTEAFF
TGTGCCAGCAGCTTAAATTGGTGGACTGAAGCTTTCTTT
>NA|NA|TRBV5-6|TRBJ1-1
CASSPMGGLNTEAFF
TGTGCCAGCAGCCCAATGGGGGGGCTGAACACTGAAGCTTTCTTT
>NA|NA|TRBV5-4|TRBJ2-7
CASSYINRDEQYF
TGTGCCAGCAGCTATATAAACAGGGACGAGCAGTACTTC
>NA|TRBD1|TRBV10-3|TRBJ1-2
CAITTDRVSGYTF
TGTGCCATCACAACGGACAGGGTCAGTGGCTACACCTTC
>NA|NA|TRBV21-1|TRBJ2-3
CASSLRDPDTQYF
TGTGCCAGCAGCCTAAGGGACCCAGATACGCAGTATTTT
>NA|NA|TRBV29-1|TRBJ1-1
CSAFAGGTYPPVAQNTEAFF
TGCAGCGCTTTTGCTGGGGGCACTTACCCTCCAGTGGCGCAAAACACTGAAGCTTTCTTT
>few|NA|TRBV9|TRBJ2-5
CASSVDPQETQYF
TGTGCCAGCAGCGTAGACCCCCAAGAGACCCAGTACTTC
>NA|NA|TRBV5-1|TRBJ1-1
CASSLGSMATEAFF
TGCGCCAGCAGCTTGGGATCGATGGCCACTGAAGCTTTCTTT
>NA|NA|TRBV5-1|TRBJ2-1
CASSPQGSAFGEQFF
TGCGCCAGCAGCCCACAGGGTTCAGCATTCGGTGAGCAGTTCTTC
>NA|TRBD1|TRBV18|TRBJ2-2
CASSPMTGSDTGELFF
TGTGCCAGCTCACCGATGACAGGGAGCGACACCGGGGAGCTGTTTTTT
>NA|TRBD1|TRBV11-2|TRBJ1-2
CASSLDPTGEYGYTF
TGTGCCAGCAGCTTAGATCCGACAGGGGAGTATGGCTACACCTTC
>NA|NA|TRBV28|TRBJ2-7
CASSLFDSYYEQYF
TGTGCCAGCAGTTTATTCGACTCGTACTACGAGCAGTACTTC
>NA|TRBD1|TRBV5-3|TRBJ2-2
CARSLRGTESTGELFF
TGTGCCAGAAGCCTCAGGGGGACAGAGAGCACCGGGGAGCTGTTTTTT
>once|TRBD1|TRBV28|TRBJ1-2
CASSIMTGDYGYTF
TGTGCCAGCAGTATAATGACAGGGGACTATGGCTACACCTTC
>NA|NA|TRBV10-3|TRBJ1-1
CAISPGTNTEAFF
TGTGCCATCAGTCCAGGGACGAACACTGAAGCTTTCTTT
>NA|NA|TRBV28|TRBJ2-7
CASIPGDAGPYEQYF
TGTGCCAGCATCCCCGGGGATGCGGGACCCTACGAGCAGTACTTC
>NA|NA|TRBV7-3|TRBJ2-7
CASSLRSGDEQYF
TGTGCCAGCAGCTTAAGGTCTGGCGACGAGCAGTACTTC
>NA|NA|TRBV19|TRBJ2-2
CASSLAPFLNTGELFF
TGTGCCAGTAGCCTAGCGCCCTTCCTTAACACCGGGGAGCTGTTTTTT
>NA|TRBD2|TRBV7-2|TRBJ2-3
CASSLGLAGGSKDTQYF
TGTGCCAGCAGCTTGGGACTAGCGGGAGGCTCGAAAGATACGCAGTATTTT
>once|TRBD2|TRBV4-2|TRBJ2-2
CASKAGDTGELFF
TGTGCCAGCAAAGCGGGAGACACCGGGGAGCTGTTTTTT
>NA|NA|TRBV5-4|TRBJ1-3
CASSPSGQSSGNTIYF
TGTGCCAGCAGCCCCTCGGGCCAGAGCTCTGGAAACACCATATATTTT
>NA|NA|TRBV7-3|TRBJ2-2
CASSLPGELFF
TGTGCCAGCAGCTTACCCGGGGAGCTGTTTTTT
>once|NA|TRBV6-6|TRBJ1-2
CASSTPTGALKGGYTF
TGTGCCAGCAGTACCCCGACAGGAGCTCTAAAGGGTGGCTACACCTTC
>NA|NA|TRBV10-3|TRBJ1-5
CAISESKGDNQPQHF
TGTGCCATCAGTGAGTCGAAAGGGGACAATCAGCCCCAGCATTTT
>NA|NA|TRBV6-5|TRBJ1-1
CASSYRRPNTEAFF
TGTGCCAGCAGTTACAGACGGCCGAACACTGAAGCTTTCTTT
>NA|NA|TRBV2|TRBJ2-3
CASRAGMALDTDTQYF
TGTGCCAGCAGGGCAGGGATGGCGTTGGACACAGATACGCAGTATTTT
>NA|TRBD2|TRBV5-1|TRBJ2-2
CASSFRGRASAGELFF
TGCGCCAGCAGCTTTCGAGGGAGGGCCTCAGCCGGGGAGCTGTTTTTT
>NA|TRBD1|TRBV5-3|TRBJ1-5
CARSPPQWDRKSNQPQHF
TGTGCCAGAAGCCCGCCGCAATGGGACAGGAAAAGCAATCAGCCCCAGCATTTT
>NA|TRBD2|TRBV11-2|TRBJ2-5
CASSSITSGGETQYF
TGTGCCAGCAGCTCCATAACTAGCGGTGGAGAGACCCAGTACTTC
>NA|TRBD2|TRBV9|TRBJ2-5
CASSPGGGRETQYF
TGTGCCAGCAGCCCCGGGGGCGGGAGGGAGACCCAGTACTTC
>once|NA|TRBV27|TRBJ2-4
CASSLSDLQGRNIQYF
TGTGCCAGCAGTTTATCGGACTTGCAGGGTCGGAACATTCAGTACTTC
>NA|NA|TRBV7-2|TRBJ2-7
CASSLVGWRSVREQYF
TGTGCCAGCAGCTTAGTGGGGTGGCGGAGTGTACGCGAGCAGTACTTC
>once|TRBD1|TRBV6-6|TRBJ2-7
CASSSGGYEQYF
TGTGCCAGCAGTTCAGGGGGCTACGAGCAGTACTTC
>NA|TRBD2|TRBV19|TRBJ2-5
CASSWGLSGGETQYF
TGTGCCAGTAGCTGGGGACTATCCGGGGGGGAGACCCAGTACTTC
>NA|NA|TRBV5-1|TRBJ2-3
CASSGGRTQDTQYF
TGCGCCAGCAGCGGGGGCAGGACTCAAGATACGCAGTATTTT
>NA|NA|TRBV28|TRBJ2-1
CASIGRIYNEQFF
TGTGCCAGCATTGGGCGGATTTACAATGAGCAGTTCTTC
>NA|NA|TRBV5-4|TRBJ1-4
CASSLGGRATNEKLFF
TGTGCCAGCAGCTTGGGAGGGAGAGCCACTAATGAAAAACTGTTTTTT
>NA|NA|TRBV28|TRBJ2-7
CASGHYEQYF
TGTGCCAGCGGACATTACGAGCAGTACTTC
>NA|NA|TRBV19|TRBJ1-1
CASTTGLDTEAFF
TGTGCCAGTACCACCGGACTGGACACTGAAGCTTTCTTT
>NA|TRBD2|TRBV18|TRBJ2-7
CASSPRRENSYEQYF
TGTGCCAGCTCACCCCGGCGGGAGAACTCCTACGAGCAGTACTTC
>NA|NA|TRBV11-2|TRBJ2-3
CASRPWTTANLDTQYF
TGTGCCAGCAGACCCTGGACGACCGCGAATTTGGATACGCAGTATTTT
>NA|NA|TRBV7-8|TRBJ1-2
CASSPSGSGYTF
TGTGCCAGCAGCCCCTCTGGTAGTGGCTACACCTTC
>NA|TRBD2|TRBV4-1|TRBJ2-5
CASSSQLSGSETQYF
TGCGCCAGCAGCAGTCAGCTCAGCGGGAGTGAGACCCAGTACTTC
>NA|NA|TRBV9|TRBJ1-2
CASSSPVENYGYTF
TGTGCCAGCAGCTCGCCGGTCGAAAACTATGGCTACACCTTC